These T cell receptor beta chains were read from a single sample in a study of long-term antiretroviral therapy in people with HIV. Generated by immunoSEQ multiplex PCR, the TCRdb table keeps only in-frame clones and is missing some. The sample comprises some 20,000 clones, around three quarters of which are singletons, and 11% to 15% rests with the top ten. Specimen: unsorted PBMCs, collected 2.9 years after starting antiretroviral therapy. These receptors all stem from a woman aged 25-40 years with HIV. Each CDR3 is given with its conserved first and last residue. Each record gives: clone size, V gene, J gene, D gene, CDR3 DNA, CDR3 protein. D genes are given only for firm matches. Not all rows give a size; the values are once, few, many and, for expanded clones, a class.

clone_size: NA
v_call: TRBV11-2
j_call: TRBJ1-3
d_call: TRBD1
cdr3_nt: TGTGCCAGCAGCTCACAGGGGAGGCCCCCTGGAAACACCATATATTTT
cdr3_aa: CASSSQGRPPGNTIYF

clone_size: NA
v_call: TRBV19
j_call: TRBJ1-1
d_call: NA
cdr3_nt: TGTGCCAGTAGTCGTAAGGGAGGAACTGAAGCTTTCTTT
cdr3_aa: CASSRKGGTEAFF

clone_size: NA
v_call: TRBV4-2
j_call: TRBJ2-1
d_call: NA
cdr3_nt: TGTGCCAGCAGCCTAAGCCGGGACACCAACTCCTACAATGAGCAGTTCTTC
cdr3_aa: CASSLSRDTNSYNEQFF

clone_size: NA
v_call: TRBV27
j_call: TRBJ1-5
d_call: TRBD1
cdr3_nt: TGTGCCAGCTGGACAGGCCCAAATCAGCCCCAGCATTTT
cdr3_aa: CASWTGPNQPQHF

clone_size: NA
v_call: TRBV2
j_call: TRBJ2-5
d_call: TRBD1
cdr3_nt: TGTGCCAGCAGGCGACCCGACAGGGATGGAGAGACCCAGTACTTC
cdr3_aa: CASRRPDRDGETQYF

clone_size: NA
v_call: TRBV11-2
j_call: TRBJ1-1
d_call: NA
cdr3_nt: TGTGCCAGCAGCTTATCTGGGGGGGCTATGACTGAAGCTTTCTTT
cdr3_aa: CASSLSGGAMTEAFF

clone_size: NA
v_call: TRBV5-6
j_call: TRBJ2-2
d_call: NA
cdr3_nt: TGTGCCAGCAGCTTCCCCCGTACCGGGGAGCTGTTTTTT
cdr3_aa: CASSFPRTGELFF

clone_size: NA
v_call: TRBV2
j_call: TRBJ2-1
d_call: TRBD1
cdr3_nt: TGTGCCAGCAGTGAGCAGGGGGCCTTGGATGAGCAGTTCTTC
cdr3_aa: CASSEQGALDEQFF

clone_size: NA
v_call: TRBV6-5
j_call: TRBJ2-3
d_call: NA
cdr3_nt: TGTGCCAGCAGTAGTGAGGGTCCCTACACAGATACGCAGTATTTT
cdr3_aa: CASSSEGPYTDTQYF

clone_size: NA
v_call: TRBV30
j_call: TRBJ1-2
d_call: NA
cdr3_nt: TGTGCCTGGGAGGGCCCCTATGGCTACACCTTC
cdr3_aa: CAWEGPYGYTF

clone_size: NA
v_call: TRBV6-5
j_call: TRBJ1-1
d_call: NA
cdr3_nt: TGTGCCAGCAGTTACTCGGCATGGGGGGCCACTGAAGCTTTCTTT
cdr3_aa: CASSYSAWGATEAFF

clone_size: NA
v_call: TRBV7-3
j_call: TRBJ2-5
d_call: NA
cdr3_nt: TGTGCCAGCAGCCCCTTAGCATCCCTAGAGACCCAGTACTTC
cdr3_aa: CASSPLASLETQYF

clone_size: NA
v_call: TRBV15
j_call: TRBJ2-1
d_call: TRBD2
cdr3_nt: TGTGCCACCAGCAGAGATCAGCGGGGGCTAGCGAATGAGCAGTTCTTC
cdr3_aa: CATSRDQRGLANEQFF

clone_size: NA
v_call: TRBV19
j_call: TRBJ1-5
d_call: NA
cdr3_nt: TGTGCCAGTTTTGGGGGGGGAGGGCCCCAGCATTTT
cdr3_aa: CASFGGGGPQHF

clone_size: NA
v_call: TRBV9
j_call: TRBJ1-1
d_call: NA
cdr3_nt: TGTGCCAGCAGCGTAGCCGGCCGGGGAGGCACTGAAGCTTTCTTT
cdr3_aa: CASSVAGRGGTEAFF

clone_size: few
v_call: TRBV9
j_call: TRBJ2-1
d_call: NA
cdr3_nt: TGTGCCAGCAGCGAGGAGCAGTTCTTC
cdr3_aa: CASSEEQFF

clone_size: few
v_call: TRBV19
j_call: TRBJ1-6
d_call: TRBD1
cdr3_nt: TGTGCCAGTAGTCCTACAGGGGTCCTTTATAATTCACCCCTCCACTTT
cdr3_aa: CASSPTGVLYNSPLHF

clone_size: NA
v_call: TRBV7-9
j_call: TRBJ1-1
d_call: NA
cdr3_nt: TGTGCCAGCAGCTTAGTGGCAGGTGGGAACACTGAAGCTTTCTTT
cdr3_aa: CASSLVAGGNTEAFF

clone_size: NA
v_call: TRBV18
j_call: TRBJ1-6
d_call: TRBD1
cdr3_nt: TGTGCCAGCTCACCGAACGGACAGGGGCTGGATTCACCCCTCCACTTT
cdr3_aa: CASSPNGQGLDSPLHF

clone_size: NA
v_call: TRBV6-5
j_call: TRBJ1-1
d_call: NA
cdr3_nt: TGTGCCAGCAGGACTCCACAGGGGAACACTGAAGCTTTCTTT
cdr3_aa: CASRTPQGNTEAFF

clone_size: NA
v_call: TRBV4-1
j_call: TRBJ2-1
d_call: NA
cdr3_nt: TGCGCCAGCCGGCCCGGACCCGAGGGTGAGCAGTTCTTC
cdr3_aa: CASRPGPEGEQFF

clone_size: NA
v_call: TRBV7-2
j_call: TRBJ2-3
d_call: NA
cdr3_nt: TGTGCCAGCAGCCCCCAGGGTGGTGGGTGGGTAGATACGCAGTATTTT
cdr3_aa: CASSPQGGGWVDTQYF

clone_size: NA
v_call: TRBV10-2
j_call: TRBJ1-1
d_call: NA
cdr3_nt: TGCGCCAGCAGGAACCTGGGTGGGAACACTGAAGCTTTCTTT
cdr3_aa: CASRNLGGNTEAFF

clone_size: NA
v_call: TRBV7-9
j_call: TRBJ1-2
d_call: NA
cdr3_nt: TGTGCCAGCAGCTTAGTCTCTTGGGGCTACACCTTC
cdr3_aa: CASSLVSWGYTF

clone_size: NA
v_call: TRBV29-1
j_call: TRBJ2-7
d_call: TRBD1
cdr3_nt: TGCAGCGTCGCGGGACAGGCCAGAGGGGCCTCCTACGAGCAGTACTTC
cdr3_aa: CSVAGQARGASYEQYF

clone_size: NA
v_call: TRBV19
j_call: TRBJ1-2
d_call: TRBD1
cdr3_nt: TGTGCCAGTAGTGTCAAAGGGACAGGGGAGCATGGCTACACCTTC
cdr3_aa: CASSVKGTGEHGYTF

clone_size: NA
v_call: TRBV30
j_call: TRBJ2-1
d_call: TRBD2
cdr3_nt: TGTGCCTGGAGTGAGAGCGGGGGGACTTACAATGAGCAGTTCTTC
cdr3_aa: CAWSESGGTYNEQFF